The T cell receptor (beta chain) under discussion was sequenced for a study of T-cell reconstitution after alpha-beta-depleted transplantation in children. Germline V CDR1 and CDR2: DFQATT, SNEGSKA (reference sequence). Between the trimmed V and J ends, which lost 0 bases and 8 bases, there was a span of 10 bases. CDR3 size: 13 residues. A library of TCRbeta sequences, prepared with unique molecular identifiers, was generated. TCRdb recomputed calls from the PCR reads with MiXCR, one row per CDR3 protein. Seen here are about 400,000 distinct CDR3 sequences, 15% to 20% observed once, and the top ten hold less than 30%.

The rearrangement uses TRBV20-1 and TRBJ2-2; tentatively, D is TRBD1 (5 bases). This specimen was PBMCs, mostly from graft donor cells, taken 360 days after TCRalphabeta/CD19-depleted stem cell transplant. The sequence was collected from a boy less than two years old who had a stem cell transplant for Wiskott-Aldrich syndrome, so the T cells may come from the graft donor. The CDR3 spells CSARELAGGELFF. The CDR3 DNA reads as TGCAGTGCTAGAGAACTCGCAGGGGGGGAGCTGTTTTTT.